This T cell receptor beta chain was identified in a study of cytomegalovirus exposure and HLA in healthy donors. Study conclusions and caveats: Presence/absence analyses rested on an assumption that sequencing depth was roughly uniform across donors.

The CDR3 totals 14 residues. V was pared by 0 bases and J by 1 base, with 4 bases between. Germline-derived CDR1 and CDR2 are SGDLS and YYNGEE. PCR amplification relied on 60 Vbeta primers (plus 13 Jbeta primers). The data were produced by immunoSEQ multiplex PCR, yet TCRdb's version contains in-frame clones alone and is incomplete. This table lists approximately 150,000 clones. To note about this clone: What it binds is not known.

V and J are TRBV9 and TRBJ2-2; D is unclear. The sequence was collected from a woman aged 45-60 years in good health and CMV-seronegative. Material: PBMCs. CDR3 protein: CASSVGQNTGELFF. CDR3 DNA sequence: TGTGCCAGCAGCGTAGGGCAGAACACCGGGGAGCTGTTTTTT.